This is a list of T cell receptor beta chains from one sample in a study of graft-versus-host responses after intestinal transplantation. The protocol was immunoSEQ multiplex PCR, while the TCRdb copy is restricted to in-frame clones and leaves out a portion. This table holds around 71,000 clones, roughly 90% found once. Sample: bone marrow, taken almost 750 days after intestinal transplantation. These receptors were taken from a human patient who received an intestinal transplant, so some T cells may come from the graft donor. The CDR3 runs from the conserved cysteine through the conserved F or W. A D gene is named only where the DNA matches it firmly. The size field is filled for only some rows; it gives once, few, many or a size class.

j_gene: TRBJ2-2; d_gene: .; v_gene: TRBV7-6; abundance: .; CDR3aa: CASSSGEDTGELFF; CDR3nt: TGTGCCAGCAGCTCAGGGGAGGACACCGGGGAGCTGTTTTTT
j_gene: TRBJ2-7; d_gene: .; v_gene: TRBV10-3; abundance: .; CDR3aa: CAISGPAARDIYEQYF; CDR3nt: TGTGCCATCAGTGGCCCGGCGGCGCGGGATATTTACGAGCAGTACTTC
j_gene: TRBJ2-2; d_gene: TRBD2; v_gene: TRBV4-2; abundance: .; CDR3aa: CASSPATSGGAGELFF; CDR3nt: TGTGCCAGCAGCCCGGCTACTAGCGGGGGGGCCGGGGAGCTGTTTTTT
j_gene: TRBJ2-7; d_gene: TRBD2; v_gene: TRBV27; abundance: .; CDR3aa: CASSFGLAGTYEQYF; CDR3nt: TGTGCCAGCAGTTTTGGGCTAGCGGGGACCTACGAGCAGTACTTC
j_gene: TRBJ1-5; d_gene: TRBD1; v_gene: TRBV2; abundance: .; CDR3aa: CASRDDRGNQPQHF; CDR3nt: TGTGCCAGCAGAGACGACAGGGGCAATCAGCCCCAGCATTTT
j_gene: TRBJ1-1; d_gene: TRBD1; v_gene: TRBV5-1; abundance: few; CDR3aa: CASSTGQPNTEAFF; CDR3nt: TGCGCCAGCAGCACGGGACAGCCGAACACTGAAGCTTTCTTT
j_gene: TRBJ1-2; d_gene: .; v_gene: TRBV19; abundance: few; CDR3aa: CASSIQGSDYGYTF; CDR3nt: TGTGCCAGTAGTATCCAGGGGTCGGACTATGGCTACACCTTC
j_gene: TRBJ2-1; d_gene: TRBD2; v_gene: TRBV11-2; abundance: .; CDR3aa: CASSLGYRREKMNEQFF; CDR3nt: TGTGCCAGCAGCTTAGGATACCGGCGGGAGAAGATGAATGAGCAGTTCTTC
j_gene: TRBJ2-7; d_gene: .; v_gene: TRBV6-5; abundance: .; CDR3aa: CASSYFRGATYEQYF; CDR3nt: TGTGCCAGCAGTTACTTCCGGGGGGCTACTTACGAGCAGTACTTC
j_gene: TRBJ2-5; d_gene: TRBD2; v_gene: TRBV14; abundance: .; CDR3aa: CASSQEPNSGVDPETQYF; CDR3nt: TGTGCCAGCAGCCAAGAACCCAACAGCGGGGTCGACCCAGAGACCCAGTACTTC
j_gene: TRBJ2-3; d_gene: .; v_gene: TRBV11-3; abundance: .; CDR3aa: CASSLDRPGRGTDTQYF; CDR3nt: TGTGCCAGCAGCTTAGATCGCCCGGGTCGGGGCACAGATACGCAGTATTTT
j_gene: TRBJ2-2; d_gene: TRBD1; v_gene: TRBV5-4; abundance: .; CDR3aa: CASSLRGLINTGELFF; CDR3nt: TGTGCCAGCAGCTTGAGGGGGCTAATCAACACCGGGGAGCTGTTTTTT
j_gene: TRBJ1-1; d_gene: TRBD1; v_gene: TRBV10-3; abundance: .; CDR3aa: CAIKSGGSEAFF; CDR3nt: TGTGCCATCAAGTCAGGGGGATCTGAAGCTTTCTTT
j_gene: TRBJ2-7; d_gene: .; v_gene: TRBV4-1; abundance: .; CDR3aa: CASSQTGETYEQYF; CDR3nt: TGCGCCAGCAGCCAAACGGGAGAAACTTACGAGCAGTACTTC
j_gene: TRBJ2-7; d_gene: TRBD2; v_gene: TRBV5-6; abundance: .; CDR3aa: CASKIAGAGGSEQYF; CDR3nt: TGTGCCAGCAAAATAGCGGGAGCCGGGGGGTCGGAGCAGTACTTC
j_gene: TRBJ2-1; d_gene: .; v_gene: TRBV6-6; abundance: .; CDR3aa: CASSPETVRYNEQFF; CDR3nt: TGTGCCAGCAGTCCTGAGACAGTTAGATACAATGAGCAGTTCTTC
j_gene: TRBJ1-1; d_gene: TRBD1; v_gene: TRBV7-2; abundance: .; CDR3aa: CASSFQGADTEAFF; CDR3nt: TGTGCCAGCAGCTTCCAGGGGGCGGACACTGAAGCTTTCTTT
j_gene: TRBJ1-2; d_gene: TRBD1; v_gene: TRBV11-2; abundance: .; CDR3aa: CASSLAGTGGVRGYTF; CDR3nt: TGTGCCAGCAGCTTAGCCGGGACAGGGGGCGTGAGGGGCTACACCTTC
j_gene: TRBJ2-5; d_gene: TRBD2; v_gene: TRBV18; abundance: .; CDR3aa: CASSPPVAGRKTQYF; CDR3nt: TGTGCCAGCTCACCACCGGTAGCGGGGAGGAAGACCCAGTACTTC
j_gene: TRBJ2-7; d_gene: .; v_gene: TRBV6-6; abundance: .; CDR3aa: CASSYLQGVYEQYF; CDR3nt: TGTGCCAGCAGTTACTTGCAGGGTGTTTACGAGCAGTACTTC
j_gene: TRBJ1-1; d_gene: TRBD1; v_gene: TRBV19; abundance: .; CDR3aa: CASSIGQGVDTEAFF; CDR3nt: TGTGCCAGTAGTATAGGTCAGGGGGTGGATACTGAAGCTTTCTTT
j_gene: TRBJ2-3; d_gene: .; v_gene: TRBV5-1; abundance: .; CDR3aa: CASSLLAETSTDTQYF; CDR3nt: TGCGCCAGCAGCTTATTAGCGGAAACGAGCACAGATACGCAGTATTTT
j_gene: TRBJ2-7; d_gene: .; v_gene: TRBV14; abundance: .; CDR3aa: CASSQEAHAYEQYF; CDR3nt: TGTGCCAGCAGCCAAGAGGCGCATGCGTACGAGCAGTACTTC
j_gene: TRBJ2-7; d_gene: .; v_gene: TRBV11-1; abundance: .; CDR3aa: CASSFTGTSGYEQYF; CDR3nt: TGTGCCAGCAGCTTCACCGGGACATCCGGCTACGAGCAGTACTTC
j_gene: TRBJ1-1; d_gene: .; v_gene: TRBV2; abundance: .; CDR3aa: CASSEFGTEAFF; CDR3nt: TGTGCCAGCAGTGAGTTTGGGACTGAAGCTTTCTTT
j_gene: TRBJ1-1; d_gene: TRBD1; v_gene: TRBV29-1; abundance: .; CDR3aa: CSADRVGANTEAFF; CDR3nt: TGCAGCGCCGACAGGGTTGGTGCGAACACTGAAGCTTTCTTT
j_gene: TRBJ2-5; d_gene: .; v_gene: TRBV7-6; abundance: .; CDR3aa: CASSWKADIQETQYF; CDR3nt: TGTGCCAGCAGCTGGAAAGCGGATATACAAGAGACCCAGTACTTC
j_gene: TRBJ2-3; d_gene: TRBD2; v_gene: TRBV7-9; abundance: once; CDR3aa: CASSSGLAGGGADTQYF; CDR3nt: TGTGCCAGCAGCTCGGGACTAGCGGGAGGAGGGGCAGATACGCAGTATTTT
j_gene: TRBJ2-5; d_gene: TRBD2; v_gene: TRBV5-1; abundance: .; CDR3aa: CASSPTSGDPGTQYF; CDR3nt: TGCGCCAGCAGCCCGACTAGCGGAGACCCAGGGACCCAGTACTTC
j_gene: TRBJ2-1; d_gene: .; v_gene: TRBV6-5; abundance: .; CDR3aa: CASSVYNEQFF; CDR3nt: TGTGCCAGCAGCGTATACAATGAGCAGTTCTTC
j_gene: TRBJ2-7; d_gene: .; v_gene: TRBV9; abundance: once; CDR3aa: CASSGLGSEQYF; CDR3nt: TGTGCCAGCAGCGGCCTTGGGTCCGAGCAGTACTTC
j_gene: TRBJ1-1; d_gene: .; v_gene: TRBV4-1; abundance: .; CDR3aa: CASSQGLYRLGAKNTEAFF; CDR3nt: TGCGCCAGCAGCCAAGGGTTGTACAGATTGGGGGCAAAGAACACTGAAGCTTTCTTT
j_gene: TRBJ2-6; d_gene: .; v_gene: TRBV12-1; abundance: .; CDR3aa: CASSFRGGRSLLSGANVLTF; CDR3nt: TGTGCCAGCAGCTTTCGTGGGGGCCGCTCCCTCCTCTCTGGGGCCAACGTCCTGACTTTC
j_gene: TRBJ2-1; d_gene: TRBD2; v_gene: TRBV7-3; abundance: .; CDR3aa: CASSLLSGSSYNEQFF; CDR3nt: TGTGCCAGCAGCCTTTTGAGCGGGAGCTCCTACAATGAGCAGTTCTTC
j_gene: TRBJ2-1; d_gene: .; v_gene: TRBV6-5; abundance: .; CDR3aa: CASREGYNEQFF; CDR3nt: TGTGCCAGCAGGGAAGGGTACAATGAGCAGTTCTTC
j_gene: TRBJ2-3; d_gene: .; v_gene: TRBV9; abundance: once; CDR3aa: CASSVEAASSTDTQYF; CDR3nt: TGTGCCAGCAGCGTAGAGGCAGCTTCTAGCACAGATACGCAGTATTTT
j_gene: TRBJ2-6; d_gene: TRBD1; v_gene: TRBV9; abundance: .; CDR3aa: CASSQSDRPFSGANVLTF; CDR3nt: TGTGCCAGCAGCCAATCGGACAGGCCCTTCTCTGGGGCCAACGTCCTGACTTTC
j_gene: TRBJ2-7; d_gene: .; v_gene: TRBV11-3; abundance: .; CDR3aa: CASSLSRDYEQYF; CDR3nt: TGTGCCAGCAGCTTAAGTAGAGACTACGAGCAGTACTTC
j_gene: TRBJ1-2; d_gene: .; v_gene: TRBV6-5; abundance: once; CDR3aa: CASSSGQENYGYTF; CDR3nt: TGTGCCAGCAGTTCCGGCCAGGAGAACTATGGCTACACCTTC
j_gene: TRBJ1-5; d_gene: TRBD1; v_gene: TRBV27; abundance: .; CDR3aa: CASRPGQVNQPQHF; CDR3nt: TGTGCCAGCAGACCGGGACAGGTGAATCAGCCCCAGCATTTT
j_gene: TRBJ2-7; d_gene: TRBD1; v_gene: TRBV18; abundance: .; CDR3aa: CASSHPGQDSYEQYF; CDR3nt: TGTGCCAGCTCACATCCGGGACAGGACTCCTACGAGCAGTACTTC
j_gene: TRBJ2-6; d_gene: TRBD1; v_gene: TRBV4-1; abundance: .; CDR3aa: CASSLGQGGGPGANVLTF; CDR3nt: TGCGCCAGCAGCCTAGGACAGGGAGGAGGCCCTGGGGCCAACGTCCTGACTTTC
j_gene: TRBJ1-1; d_gene: .; v_gene: TRBV5-1; abundance: .; CDR3aa: CASSLTVNTEAFF; CDR3nt: TGCGCCAGCAGCTTAACAGTGAACACTGAAGCTTTCTTT
j_gene: TRBJ1-5; d_gene: .; v_gene: TRBV6-5; abundance: .; CDR3aa: CASSGQNNQPQHF; CDR3nt: TGTGCCAGCAGTGGCCAAAATAATCAGCCCCAGCATTTT
j_gene: TRBJ1-3; d_gene: .; v_gene: TRBV29-1; abundance: .; CDR3aa: CSVEGASGNTIYF; CDR3nt: TGCAGCGTTGAAGGGGCCTCTGGAAACACCATATATTTT
j_gene: TRBJ1-1; d_gene: .; v_gene: TRBV7-9; abundance: .; CDR3aa: CASNDWGRGEAFF; CDR3nt: TGTGCCAGCAATGATTGGGGCCGGGGTGAAGCTTTCTTT
j_gene: TRBJ2-3; d_gene: TRBD2; v_gene: TRBV7-9; abundance: .; CDR3aa: CASSRQLAGAKDTQYF; CDR3nt: TGTGCCAGCAGCCGCCAGTTAGCGGGGGCCAAAGATACGCAGTATTTT
j_gene: TRBJ1-5; d_gene: TRBD1; v_gene: TRBV18; abundance: few; CDR3aa: CASSRTGQGDSNQPQHF; CDR3nt: TGTGCCAGCTCACGAACGGGACAGGGTGATAGCAATCAGCCCCAGCATTTT
j_gene: TRBJ2-1; d_gene: TRBD2; v_gene: TRBV7-6; abundance: .; CDR3aa: CASSFGTSGEQFF; CDR3nt: TGTGCCAGCAGCTTCGGGACTAGCGGAGAGCAGTTCTTC